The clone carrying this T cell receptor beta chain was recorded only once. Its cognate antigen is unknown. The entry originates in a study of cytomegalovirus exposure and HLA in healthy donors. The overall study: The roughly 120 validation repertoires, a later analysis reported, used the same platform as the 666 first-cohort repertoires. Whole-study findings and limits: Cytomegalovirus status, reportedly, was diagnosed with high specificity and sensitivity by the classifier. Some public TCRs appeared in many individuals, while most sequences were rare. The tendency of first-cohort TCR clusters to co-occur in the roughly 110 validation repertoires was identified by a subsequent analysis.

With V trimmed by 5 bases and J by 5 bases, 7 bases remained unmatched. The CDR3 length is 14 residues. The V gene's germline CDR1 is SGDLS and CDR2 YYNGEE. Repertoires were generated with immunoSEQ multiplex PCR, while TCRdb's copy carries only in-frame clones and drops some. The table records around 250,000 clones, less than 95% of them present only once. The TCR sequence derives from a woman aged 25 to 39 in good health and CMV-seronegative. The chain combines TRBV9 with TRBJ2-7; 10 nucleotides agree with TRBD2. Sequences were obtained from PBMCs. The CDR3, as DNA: TGTGCCAGCAGTGCCGGGACTAGCGAACACGAGCAGTACTTC. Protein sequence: CASSAGTSEHEQYF.